Below are 32 T cell receptor beta chains sequenced from a single sample in a study of cytomegalovirus exposure and HLA in healthy donors. PCR involved 60 Vbeta and 13 Jbeta primers. Assay: immunoSEQ multiplex PCR; the TCRdb copy retains only in-frame clones and omits some. Its listing shows 200,000 or so clones. The specimen sequenced was PBMCs. Source of these receptors: a boy between 10 and 17 years old in good health and CMV-seronegative.

The J gene is TRBJ2-7, the V gene TRBV11-2, with 7 bases matching TRBD2. Germline V gene sequence: CDR1 SGHAT, CDR2 FQNNGV. V shed 7 bases and J 0 bases; nucleotides not matched to a gene: 9. The CDR3 is made up of 15 amino acids. The CDR3 coding sequence is TGTGCCAGCACCCTGTGGGAGGGTTCCTCCTACGAGCAGTACTTC. It is translated as CASTLWEGSSYEQYF.

The rearrangement links TRBV5-6 to TRBJ1-1; weak D call: TRBD1 (5 bases). CDR1 and CDR2 from the germline V gene are SGHDT and YYEEEE. The CDR3 is 15 residues long. The germline V and J ends were trimmed by 4 bases and 1 base, with 14 bases remaining between them. CDR3 in amino acids: CASSLWTPSNTEAFF. Here the CDR3 DNA reads TGTGCCAGCAGCCTTTGGACACCTTCGAACACTGAAGCTTTCTTT.

The chain recombines TRBV6-5 with TRBJ1-5; 9 bases match TRBD1. CDR1 is MNHEY, CDR2 SVGAGI, per germline. Trimming at V came to 6 bases and at J to 7 bases, leaving 7 bases not matched to a gene. The CDR3 is 14 amino acids. CDR3 region: CASRKDRGLQPQHF. The CDR3 coding sequence is TGTGCCAGCAGAAAGGACAGGGGCCTACAGCCCCAGCATTTT.

The V gene is TRBV4-2, the J gene TRBJ1-2; TRBD1 agrees at 12 bases. Trimming took 4 bases from V and 6 from J; bases not matched to a gene: 9. This CDR3 contains 16 residues. The germline V gene has CDR1 LGHNA and CDR2 YNFKEQ. CDR3 in DNA: TGTGCCAGCAGCCTGTTCCGGGACAGGGGGCCGGATGGCTACACCTTC. Residues: CASSLFRDRGPDGYTF.

The CDR3 protein is CASSAAGEPNSPLHF. Here the CDR3 DNA reads TGTGCCAGCAGTGCGGCAGGGGAACCCAATTCACCCCTCCACTTT. The chain combines TRBV6-1 with TRBJ1-6; weak D call: TRBD1 (6 bases). V was shortened by 4 bases and J by 7 bases, with 14 bases between the two germline ends. The germline gives CDR1 MNHNS, CDR2 SASEGT. CDR3 length: 15 residues.

With respect to this clone: Within the sample, other DNA sequences also encode this same CDR3. The chain uses TRBV18 and TRBJ1-5; 7 nucleotides agree with TRBD1. The germline V gene has CDR1 KGHSH and CDR2 LQKENI. V trimming: 5 bases; J trimming: 0 bases; junction bases outside the gene matches: 10. CDR3 length: 17 residues. The CDR3 reads CASSVLGQRLSNQPQHF. The CDR3 nucleotides read TGTGCCAGCTCAGTACTGGGACAGAGACTTAGCAATCAGCCCCAGCATTTT.

The chain has TRBV7-9 and TRBJ2-7; 13 bases line up with TRBD2. This CDR3 is built from 15 residues. The V gene end was trimmed by 4 bases and the J gene end by 3 bases; junction bases not matched to a gene: 3. Germline values: CDR1 SEHNR, CDR2 FQNEAQ (reference sequence). The CDR3 bases are TGTGCCAGCAGCTGGACTAGCGGGGGCCGCTACGAGCAGTACTTC. Translation: CASSWTSGGRYEQYF.

The V gene is TRBV19, the J gene TRBJ2-7; D ambiguous. The CDR3 length is 13 residues. Deletions cut 2 bases from V and 2 bases from J, with 7 bases between. CDR1 and CDR2 (germline): LNHDA, SQIVND (reference sequence). CDR3 nucleotides: TGTGCCAGTAGTATAAACAACGCCTACGAGCAGTACTTC. Translating it yields CASSINNAYEQYF.

The genes are TRBV30 and TRBJ2-3, with 9 bases lining up with TRBD2. The junction had 11 bases not matched to a gene; V was cut back by 0 bases and J by 4 bases. CDR1 GTSNPN and CDR2 SVGIG come from the germline V gene (reference sequence). The CDR3 length is 17 residues. The CDR3 DNA is TGTGCCTGGAGTGTACCATGGGCTAGCGGGGATGCAGATACGCAGTATTTT. Amino acids: CAWSVPWASGDADTQYF.

The V call is TRBV6-5, the J call TRBJ2-7; 10 nucleotides agree with TRBD1. The CDR3 is made up of 13 amino acids. V was pared by 5 bases and J by 6 bases, with 4 bases of the junction left unmatched. Per the germline V gene, CDR1 is MNHEY and CDR2 is SVGAGI. The CDR3 region has the DNA TGTGCCAGCAGTGGGGACAGGGGTTCCGAGCAGTACTTC. It specifies CASSGDRGSEQYF.

Concerning this clone: The same CDR3 can be traced to other DNA sequences in this sample. The chain carries TRBV7-2 and TRBJ2-5, with 8 bases aligning to TRBD2. Germline V gives CDR1 SGHTA, CDR2 FQGNSA. J gave up 5 bases and V 1 base, and 0 bases lay outside the gene matches. The CDR3 extends over 13 amino acids. The CDR3 nucleotides are TGTGCCAGCAGCTTAGGCGGGGGGGAGACCCAGTACTTC. Translating it yields CASSLGGGETQYF.

The J gene is TRBJ1-2, the V gene TRBV6-5, with TRBD1 as a possible D gene (5 bases). The CDR3 has 14 amino acids. Trimming removed 8 bases from V and 4 bases from J, with 17 bases in between. Germline lookup yields CDR1 MNHEY and CDR2 SVGAGI. The CDR3 here is CASRSPQVSYGYTF. In nucleotides, the CDR3 is TGTGCCAGCCGATCACCACAGGTGTCCTATGGCTACACCTTC.

V usage is TRBV6-1 and J usage is TRBJ2-7, with 7 bases identical to TRBD1. Germline V lookup: CDR1 MNHNS, CDR2 SASEGT. This CDR3 comprises 13 residues. Unmatched junction bases numbered 6, after V lost 7 bases and J lost 3 bases. In DNA form, the CDR3 reads TGTGCCAGCAAACAGGGGACATACTACGAGCAGTACTTC. The encoded protein is CASKQGTYYEQYF.

The chain uses TRBV10-3 and TRBJ1-6, with 7 bases that match TRBD1. With 4 bases clipped from V and 7 bases from J, the junction kept 10 bases outside the gene matches. Per the germline V gene, CDR1 is ENHRY and CDR2 is SYGVKD. The CDR3 sequence is 16 residues long. The CDR3 reads CAISALEGALNSPLHF. The CDR3 DNA is TGTGCCATCAGTGCTTTGGAGGGGGCTCTAAATTCACCCCTCCACTTT.

The rearrangement links TRBV6-1 to TRBJ2-5; D is possibly TRBD1 (6 bases). The CDR3 has 14 residues. With 3 bases removed from V and 1 base from J, the gap between germline ends came to 9 bases. Germline values: CDR1 MNHNS, CDR2 SASEGT. CDR3 loop: CASSEVGGQETQYF. Written as DNA, the CDR3 is TGTGCCAGCAGTGAGGTAGGGGGCCAAGAGACCCAGTACTTC.

The chain employs TRBV19 and TRBJ2-2; D unresolved. Trimming shortened V by 5 bases and J by 2 bases, and 6 bases separated the two germline ends. Germline CDR1 reads LNHDA; CDR2 reads SQIVND (reference sequence). The CDR3 has 13 amino acids. The CDR3 bases are TGTGCCAGTAGTGGCCCTAACACCGGGGAGCTGTTTTTT. This translates into CASSGPNTGELFF.

This sequence joins TRBV19 and TRBJ2-1, with 10 bases aligning to TRBD2. V was clipped by 8 bases and J by 4 bases; unmatched bases: 8. This CDR3 is 15 amino acids long. Germline V CDR1 and CDR2: LNHDA, SQIVND (reference sequence). The CDR3 sequence: CASRYTSGTYNEQFF. CDR3 coding DNA: TGTGCCAGTCGTTATACTAGCGGGACTTACAATGAGCAGTTCTTC.

The V gene is TRBV6-5, the J gene TRBJ2-2; D might be TRBD1 (6 bases). This CDR3 is built from 14 residues. Looked up from germline, CDR1 is MNHEY and CDR2 is SVGAGI. Trimming pared 4 bases from V and 7 bases from J, leaving 13 bases between. This CDR3 reads CASSSSGVYGELFF. The CDR3 DNA sequence: TGTGCCAGCAGTTCGTCAGGGGTCTACGGGGAGCTGTTTTTT.

The chain links TRBV7-2 to TRBJ2-7; D remains ambiguous. Trimming took 0 bases from V and 2 from J, leaving 5 bases between them. The CDR3 is made up of 13 amino acids. The germline V gene has CDR1 SGHTA and CDR2 FQGNSA. The chain's CDR3 is CASSLAGPYEQYF. CDR3 coding DNA: TGTGCCAGCAGCTTAGCGGGCCCCTACGAGCAGTACTTC.

This chain links TRBV30 with TRBJ2-5; TRBD1 matches at 8 bases. Near its end, the DNA agrees better with TRBJ2-7, so the J call may be wrong. CDR3 size: 14 residues. Germline CDR1 GTSNPN, CDR2 SVGIG (reference sequence). CDR3 amino acids: CAWSEGQGLGEQYF. DNA for the CDR3: TGTGCCTGGAGTGAAGGACAGGGTTTAGGCGAGCAGTACTTC.

The V and J genes are TRBV29-1 and TRBJ1-1; 9 bases fit TRBD1. J was trimmed by 7 bases and V by 7 bases; bases with no gene match: 7. Germline V gene sequence: CDR1 SQVTM, CDR2 ANQGSEA. This CDR3 has 12 amino acids. The CDR3 here is CSAGQGTGEAFF. The CDR3 DNA follows: TGCAGCGCCGGACAGGGGACGGGTGAAGCTTTCTTT.

The chain uses TRBV27 and TRBJ1-1; D uncertain. The CDR3 is 13 amino acids. Trimming took off 5 bases at V and 1 base at J, with 8 bases between the two ends. Germline V lookup: CDR1 MNHEY, CDR2 SMNVEV (reference sequence). The CDR3 DNA reads as TGTGCCAGCAGTCACTCAGGGAACACTGAAGCTTTCTTT. This codes for CASSHSGNTEAFF.

The chain employs TRBV2 and TRBJ1-5, with 7 positions matching TRBD1. V lost 7 bases and J lost 6; bases outside the gene matches: 12. Germline V gene lookup returns CDR1 SNHLY and CDR2 FYNNEI. This CDR3 has 15 residues. CDR3 nucleotides: TGTGCCAGCACCACGACAGGGAAGGCCGGTCAGCCCCAGCATTTT. It is translated as CASTTTGKAGQPQHF. Looking up the rest from reference TRBV2 and TRBJ1-5 gives the full variable domain: EPEVTQTPSHQVTQMGQEVILRCVPISNHLYFYWYRQILGQKVEFLVSFYNNEISEKSEIFDDQFSVERPDGSNFTLKIRSTKLEDSAMYFCASTTTGKAGQPQHFGDGTRLSIL.

The chain couples TRBV30 to TRBJ1-5; D might be TRBD1 (6 bases). Trimming shortened V by 0 bases and J by 6 bases, and 15 bases separated the two germline ends. The CDR3 runs 15 residues. Germline CDR1 and CDR2: GTSNPN and SVGIG (reference sequence). CDR3 sequence reads: CAWSVQGRVGQPQHF. CDR3 DNA sequence: TGTGCCTGGAGTGTACAGGGAAGGGTTGGTCAGCCCCAGCATTTT.

The chain recombines TRBV10-1 with TRBJ1-1; maybe TRBD1 (6 bases). Trimming removed 0 bases at V and 10 bases at J, with 24 bases between. Germline V CDR1 and CDR2: WNHNN, SYGVQD (reference sequence). This CDR3 is 17 amino acids long. The CDR3 bases are TGCGCCAGCAGTGAGTCGACTTCCATGACAGGCCCCTTCGGAGCTTTCTTT. Translating gives CASSESTSMTGPFGAFF.

Concerning this clone: Other DNA sequences in this sample translate to the same CDR3. This chain connects TRBV7-9 to TRBJ2-7; D gene ambiguous. Trimming took 4 bases from V and 4 from J, leaving 5 bases between them. The CDR3 is 11 residues long. Per germline, CDR1 SEHNR and CDR2 FQNEAQ (reference sequence). As DNA, the CDR3 is TGTGCCAGCAGCTCACAGTACGAGCAGTACTTC. This encodes CASSSQYEQYF.

The CDR3 coding sequence is TGTGCCAGCAGTTTCTTAAACTATGGCTACACCTTC. It specifies CASSFLNYGYTF. V is TRBV28 and J is TRBJ1-2; D uncertain. Germline V lookup: CDR1 MDHEN, CDR2 SYDVKM. This CDR3 region has 12 residues. V dropped 3 bases and J dropped 2 bases, with 4 bases sitting between them.

The V and J genes are TRBV18 and TRBJ2-5; no firm D call. V shed 6 bases and J shed 1 base, with 15 bases lying between them. This CDR3 is 15 amino acids long. Germline V gene sequence: CDR1 KGHSH, CDR2 LQKENI. CDR3 loop: CASSRIRGGQETQYF. CDR3 bases: TGTGCCAGCTCCCGAATTCGAGGTGGCCAAGAGACCCAGTACTTC.

This chain uses TRBV27 with TRBJ1-6; no clear D. Germline V gene data show CDR1 as MNHEY and CDR2 as SMNVEV (reference sequence). The CDR3 consists of 18 residues. Trimming cost V 2 bases and J 7 bases, with 21 bases left between them. DNA of the CDR3: TGTGCCAGCAGTTTAAGGGCAGGTCGTTGGCGGGAAAATTCACCCCTCCACTTT. Amino acid sequence: CASSLRAGRWRENSPLHF.

CDR3 amino acids: CASSVGRQTYEQYF. The CDR3 region has the DNA TGTGCCAGCAGCGTAGGGCGGCAGACCTACGAGCAGTACTTC. The chain combines TRBV9 with TRBJ2-7; D is undetermined. The V gene's germline CDR1 is SGDLS and CDR2 YYNGEE. V was clipped by 0 bases and J by 2 bases, with 9 bases between them. There are 14 residues in the CDR3.

V and J are TRBV7-6 and TRBJ2-3, with D perhaps matching TRBD2 (5 bases). The CDR3 consists of 16 residues. CDR1 and CDR2 from the germline V gene are SGHVS and FNYEAQ. The ends were cut back, 4 bases at V and 1 base at J, with 15 bases in the middle. CDR3 in amino acids: CASSSPSNGGTDTQYF. The CDR3 DNA follows: TGTGCCAGCAGCTCGCCCTCGAACGGGGGCACAGATACGCAGTATTTT. Full variable domain (outside the CDR3, taken from reference TRBV7-6 and TRBJ2-3): GAGVSQSPRYKVTKRGQDVALRCDPISGHVSLYWYRQALGQGPEFLTYFNYEAQQDKSGLPNDRFSAERPEGSISTLTIQRTEQRDSAMYRCASSSPSNGGTDTQYFGPGTRLTVL.

The chain has TRBV11-1 and TRBJ2-1; TRBD2 matches at 10 bases. Germline V gives CDR1 SGHAT, CDR2 FQDESV (reference sequence). CDR3 size: 16 residues. V shed 4 bases, J shed 3 bases, and the junction held 6 bases outside the gene matches. This chain's CDR3 is CASSSERGGVYNEQFF. CDR3 DNA sequence: TGTGCCAGCAGCTCCGAGCGGGGGGGCGTCTACAATGAGCAGTTCTTC. Using reference TRBV11-1 and TRBJ2-1 for the parts outside the CDR3, the full variable domain is EAEVAQSPRYKITEKSQAVAFWCDPISGHATLYWYRQILGQGPELLVQFQDESVVDDSQLPKDRFSAERLKGVDSTLKIQPAELGDSAMYLCASSSERGGVYNEQFFGPGTRLTVL.